This TCR beta chain was sequenced in a study of shared clonotypes between healthy human individuals. Every subset's genomic DNA went evenly onto several immunoSEQ plates. The sorted-subset replicate PCRs were given 200 ng DNA, which is roughly 30,000 T cell genomes. Here immunoSEQ multiplex PCR was the method, and the copy in TCRdb shows in-frame clones only, minus some. The data hold a few million clones, with almost 96% observed a single time. The germline V gene has CDR1 SQVTM and CDR2 ANQGSEA. Deletions cut 1 base from V and 4 bases from J, with 13 bases between. The CDR3 loop spans 14 amino acids. There were no recent acute infections or vaccinations among the donors, who were healthy HIV-negative adults. Concerning this clone itself: Its antigen is unknown.

Study findings and constraints: Sequencing depth was predicted to influence how clonotypes are shared among donors.

The receptor's source is a man aged 18 to 30 in good health. This chain uses TRBV29-1 with TRBJ1-1; possible D gene TRBD1, 5 bases. The sample was naive CD4+ T cells sorted from blood. Subset in this sample: CD45RA+ positively selected. In DNA form, the CDR3 reads TGCAGCGTTGAAGTGAGGGGAAGGGCCACTGAAGCTTTCTTT. Amino acids: CSVEVRGRATEAFF.